This T cell receptor (beta chain) was found in a study of blood T cells in healthy people across ages. Findings and limits, study-wide: TCR beta diversity, measured per million T cells, fell in a roughly linear way with age. The authors considered diversity estimates from one million T cells to be underestimates.

This clonotype has a handful of counts. The target antigen is unknown. The individuals who served as donors were healthy Caucasians living in Russia, aged roughly 6 to 90. Extractions gave at least 5 micrograms of total RNA per sample. Sample-barcoded 5' priming and a J-beta primer mix drove a second PCR of roughly 6 to 12 cycles. TCRdb reprocessed the 5' RACE reads with MiXCR, giving one entry per CDR3 protein. The sample holds 1.5 million to 2 million distinct CDR3 sequences, about 49% seen once. The trim removed 0 bases at V and 11 bases at J, leaving 6 bases unmatched. The CDR3 totals 14 residues. Germline V CDR1 and CDR2: LGHNA, YNFKEQ.

The sequencing sample was made of blood. This TCR was sampled from a woman in her thirties or forties in good health. The chain uses TRBV4-2 and TRBJ2-3, with TRBD1 matching 9 bases. The CDR3 bases are TGTGCCAGCAGCCAAGATCGGGGGGACAGGGTGCAGTATTTT. It specifies CASSQDRGDRVQYF.